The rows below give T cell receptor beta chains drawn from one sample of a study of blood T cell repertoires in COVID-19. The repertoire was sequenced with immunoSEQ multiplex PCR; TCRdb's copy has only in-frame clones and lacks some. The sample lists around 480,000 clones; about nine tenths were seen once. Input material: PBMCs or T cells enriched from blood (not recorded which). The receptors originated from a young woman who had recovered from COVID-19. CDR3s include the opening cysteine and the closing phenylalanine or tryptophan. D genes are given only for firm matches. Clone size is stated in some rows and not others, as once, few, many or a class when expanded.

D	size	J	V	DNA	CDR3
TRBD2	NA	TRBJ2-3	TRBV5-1	TGCGCCAGCACCCAAACTAGCGGGGGGAGTCAGGATACGCAGTATTTT	CASTQTSGGSQDTQYF
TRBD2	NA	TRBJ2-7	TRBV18	TGTGCCAGCTCACCCTCCGTTGCAGCGGGGGGGAGGCCCGAGCAGTACTTC	CASSPSVAAGGRPEQYF
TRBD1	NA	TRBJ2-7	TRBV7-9	TGTGCCAGCAGCTTAGGATGGACAGGGGACGAGCAGTACTTC	CASSLGWTGDEQYF
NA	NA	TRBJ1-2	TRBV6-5	TGTGCCAGCAGTTACTCCCGGGGATTCGGGGGCTACACCTTC	CASSYSRGFGGYTF
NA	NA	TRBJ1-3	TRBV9	TGTGCCAGCTCGGAGGGGTTTGGAAACACCATATATTTT	CASSEGFGNTIYF
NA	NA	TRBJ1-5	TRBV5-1	TGCGCCAGCAGCTTGGACCCGGGGAATGAGGTCAATCAGCCCCAGCATTTT	CASSLDPGNEVNQPQHF
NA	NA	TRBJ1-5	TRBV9	TGTGCCAGCAGCGTAGGGGGGGGCGTTGGCCAGCCCCAGCATTTT	CASSVGGGVGQPQHF
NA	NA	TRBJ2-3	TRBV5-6	TGTGCCAGCAGCCACGTCCTCAGGGATGATACGCAGTATTTT	CASSHVLRDDTQYF
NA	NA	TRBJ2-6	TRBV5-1	TGCGCCAGCAGCTTGGGGACTGACTCTGGGGCCAACGTCCTGACTTTC	CASSLGTDSGANVLTF
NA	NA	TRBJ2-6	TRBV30	TGTGCCTGGAGTGTACCCTGGGGCGATCTCTCTGGGGCCAACGTCCTGACTTTC	CAWSVPWGDLSGANVLTF
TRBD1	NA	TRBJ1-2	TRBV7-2	TGTGCCAGCAATCCGGGACAGAACTATGGCTACACCTTC	CASNPGQNYGYTF
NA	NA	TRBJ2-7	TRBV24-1	TGTGCCACCAGTGACCCGGGGACATTATGGCAGTACTTC	CATSDPGTLWQYF
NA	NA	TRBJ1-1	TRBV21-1	TGTGCCAGCAGCAAAGGTTTTAAGGCGGTAGAGAACACTGAAGCTTTCTTT	CASSKGFKAVENTEAFF
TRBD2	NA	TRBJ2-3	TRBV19	TGTGCCAGTAGTATGGGGGGGACTAGCACAGATACGCAGTATTTT	CASSMGGTSTDTQYF
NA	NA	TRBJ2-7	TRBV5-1	TGCGCCAGCAGCCCGGAAGGGGACTCCTACGAGCAGTACTTC	CASSPEGDSYEQYF
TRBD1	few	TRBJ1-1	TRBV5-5	TGTGCCAGCAGCATCCCTCCCGGAGGGGGCATGGGTGAAGCTTTCTTT	CASSIPPGGGMGEAFF
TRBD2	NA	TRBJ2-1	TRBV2	TGTGCCAGCAGTGTGCTAGCGGGGGGTTACAATGAGCAGTTCTTC	CASSVLAGGYNEQFF
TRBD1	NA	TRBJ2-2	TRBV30	TGTGCCTTTCAACAGGGGTCCTTCATGACCGGGGAGCTGTTTTTT	CAFQQGSFMTGELFF
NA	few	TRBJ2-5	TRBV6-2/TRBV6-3	TGTGCCAGCAGTTACCCCCCGGTGAGGGTGGGGGGGACCCAGTACTTC	CASSYPPVRVGGTQYF
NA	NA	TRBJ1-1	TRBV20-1	TGCAGTGTGAGGCCGAACACTGAAGCTTTCTTT	CSVRPNTEAFF
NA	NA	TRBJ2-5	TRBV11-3	TGTGCCAGCAGCTTAGGCTTAGCGGAGACCCAGTACTTC	CASSLGLAETQYF
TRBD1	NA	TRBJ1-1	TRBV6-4	TGTGCCAGCAGAGGACAGGGGCGGACTGAAGCTTTCTTT	CASRGQGRTEAFF
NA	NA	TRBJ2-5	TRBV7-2	TGTGCCAGCAGCTTTTCGGGTGGGGGGGAGACCCAGTACTTC	CASSFSGGGETQYF
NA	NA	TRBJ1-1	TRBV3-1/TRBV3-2	TGTGCCAGCGCTAACCTCTTCCGGGGTCCGAAGGGCACTGAAGCTTTCTTT	CASANLFRGPKGTEAFF
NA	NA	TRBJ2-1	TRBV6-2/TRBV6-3	TGTGCCAGCAGTTATGGTGGCCTGATGCAGTTCTTC	CASSYGGLMQFF
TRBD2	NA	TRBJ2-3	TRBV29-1	TGCAGCGTTGAAACGGGGAGCGGGGGGCTTAGGTATTTT	CSVETGSGGLRYF
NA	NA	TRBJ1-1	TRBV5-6	TGTGCCAGCAGCTTAATACAGGAATTGAACACTGAAGCTTTCTTT	CASSLIQELNTEAFF
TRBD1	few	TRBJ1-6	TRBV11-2	TGTGCCAGCAGCTTCACAGGGGAGCATTCACCCCTCCACTTT	CASSFTGEHSPLHF
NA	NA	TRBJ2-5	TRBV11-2	TGTGCCAGCAGCTTAGATTGGCAGGGGGAGACCCAGTACTTC	CASSLDWQGETQYF
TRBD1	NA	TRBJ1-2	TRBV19	TGTGCCAGTAGTCCAGGGGGCTCAAACTATGGCTACACCTTC	CASSPGGSNYGYTF
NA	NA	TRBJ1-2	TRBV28	TGTGCCAGCGGGGCATGGAATGGCTACACCTTC	CASGAWNGYTF
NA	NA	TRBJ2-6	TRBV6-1	TGTGCCAGCAGTGAAACCTTTCTAAGCGTCCTGACTTTC	CASSETFLSVLTF
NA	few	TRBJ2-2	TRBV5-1	TGCGCCAGCAGCTTTCTCTCTAGCGAGAACACCGGGGAGCTGTTTTTT	CASSFLSSENTGELFF
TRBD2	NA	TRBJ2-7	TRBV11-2	TGTGCCAGCAGCTTTGAAGCGGGGGATTTCTACGAGCAGTACTTC	CASSFEAGDFYEQYF
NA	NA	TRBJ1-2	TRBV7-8	TGTGCCAGCAGCTTGTGGGCATCAGGCGACTATGGCTACACCTTC	CASSLWASGDYGYTF
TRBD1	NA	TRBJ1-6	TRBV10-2	TGCGCCAGCAGGGGCCCCAGGGGGAGCTCCTATAATTCACCCCTCCACTTT	CASRGPRGSSYNSPLHF